This passage covers 25 T cell receptor beta chains from one sample sequenced in a study of beta chain features in type 1 diabetes. Regarding the study as a whole: Within each of all four CD4+ subsets, Type 1 diabetes patients had TCRB CDR3s that were moderately but significantly shorter.

Antigen specificity for these receptors is unknown. Of the isolated RNA, all was reverse transcribed, and so the sequenced material was expressed TCRB transcripts. Produced via immunoSEQ multiplex PCR; TCRdb's table is partial and in-frame only. The sample has approximately 260,000 clones, about a fifth seen once. Specimen: naive CD4+ T cells from blood. Every receptor here comes from a middle-aged woman with type 1 diabetes.

In its sample, this clone was seen a few times. The chain combines TRBV4-3 with TRBJ2-6; 10 bases map to TRBD1. CDR3 size: 19 residues. Germline assignment: CDR1 LGHNA and CDR2 YSLEER. Trimming removed 4 bases from V and 0 bases from J; junction bases left unmatched: 9. The CDR3 DNA sequence: TGCGCCAGCAGCCGGATTGAGGGGACAGGGGACTCTGGGGCCAACGTCCTGACTTTC. Its protein is CASSRIEGTGDSGANVLTF.

The V call is TRBV11-2, the J call TRBJ1-5; D is ambiguous. Germline-derived CDR1 and CDR2 are SGHAT and FQNNGV. The CDR3 is 13 residues long. V lost 5 bases to trimming and J lost 2 bases, with 7 bases between them. CDR3 residues: CASSVEGNQPQHF. The CDR3 DNA sequence: TGTGCCAGCAGCGTTGAGGGCAATCAGCCCCAGCATTTT.

This clone came up a few times. The chain employs TRBV30 and TRBJ1-3; weak D call: TRBD1 (6 bases). From germline, CDR1 is GTSNPN and CDR2 SVGIG (reference sequence). V lost 4 bases and J 2 bases, leaving 12 bases between the germline ends. The CDR3 consists of 14 residues. In nucleotides, the CDR3 is TGTGCCTGGAACAGGGTCCCGGCTGGAAACACCATATATTTT. This sequence encodes CAWNRVPAGNTIYF.

This clone was seen a few times. The chain uses TRBV7-9 and TRBJ1-5; D might be TRBD1 (6 bases). This CDR3 comprises 17 residues. Germline lookup yields CDR1 SEHNR and CDR2 FQNEAQ (reference sequence). V lost 5 bases and J lost 2, with 19 bases in between. CDR3 sequence: CASSLWSLAGGNQPQHF. In nucleotides, the CDR3 is TGTGCCAGCAGCCTGTGGTCTTTGGCAGGGGGCAATCAGCCCCAGCATTTT. Variable domain in full (rest from reference TRBV7-9 and TRBJ1-5): DTGVSQNPRHKITKRGQNVTFRCDPISEHNRLYWYRQTLGQGPEFLTYFQNEAQLEKSRLLSDRFSAERPKGSFSTLEIQRTEQGDSAMYLCASSLWSLAGGNQPQHFGDGTRLSIL.

The rearrangement uses TRBV7-9 and TRBJ2-5; 8 bases align to TRBD1. Looked up from germline, CDR1 is SEHNR and CDR2 is FQNEAQ (reference sequence). V gave up 5 bases and J gave up 3 bases; unmatched junction bases: 8. This CDR3 is built from 15 residues. In nucleotides, the CDR3 is TGTGCCAGCAGCCGCTGGGCGGACAGGGAAGAGACCCAGTACTTC. It translates to CASSRWADREETQYF. Full variable domain (remainder filled in from reference TRBV7-9 and TRBJ2-5): DTGVSQNPRHKITKRGQNVTFRCDPISEHNRLYWYRQTLGQGPEFLTYFQNEAQLEKSRLLSDRFSAERPKGSFSTLEIQRTEQGDSAMYLCASSRWADREETQYFGPGTRLLVL.

V usage is TRBV9 and J usage is TRBJ2-5, with TRBD1 identical over 9 bases. This CDR3 has 16 amino acids. V was clipped by 0 bases and J by 5 bases; unmatched bases: 8. The V gene's germline CDR1 is SGDLS and CDR2 YYNGEE. CDR3 nucleotides: TGTGCCAGCAGCGTAGGGACAGGGGCCTCCCCCGAGACCCAGTACTTC. Amino acids: CASSVGTGASPETQYF.

This clone appeared a few times. The chain employs TRBV9 and TRBJ1-5, with D perhaps matching TRBD1 (6 bases). The CDR3 contains 16 residues. The V gene lost 4 bases and the J gene lost 6 bases, with 20 bases spanning the gap. From germline, CDR1 is SGDLS and CDR2 YYNGEE. CDR3 nucleotide sequence: TGTGCCAGCAGCCCCGGACGGACAGATTCAGGTCAGCCCCAGCATTTT. Amino acids: CASSPGRTDSGQPQHF.

This clone was recorded a few times. J is TRBJ1-6 and V is TRBV18; the D gene is possibly TRBD1 (5 bases). CDR1 is KGHSH and CDR2 is LQKENI in the germline V gene. The CDR3 runs 15 residues. V was trimmed by 3 bases and J by 2 bases, leaving 8 bases between them. The DNA of the CDR3 is TGTGCCAGCTCACCGGAGGGGACCTATAATTCACCCCTCCACTTT. Amino acid sequence: CASSPEGTYNSPLHF.

The chain employs TRBV9 and TRBJ2-2; TRBD2 matches 7 bases. The V segment lost 5 bases and the J segment 1 base; nucleotides outside the gene matches: 5. From germline, CDR1 is SGDLS and CDR2 YYNGEE. This CDR3 comprises 15 residues. This chain's CDR3 is CASRPGTMNTGELFF. As DNA, the CDR3 is TGTGCCAGCAGGCCCGGGACTATGAACACCGGGGAGCTGTTTTTT.

The chain recombines TRBV2 with TRBJ2-7, with 7 bases identical to TRBD1. The CDR3 loop spans 13 amino acids. The germline gives CDR1 SNHLY, CDR2 FYNNEI. Trimming cost V 4 bases and J 6 bases; bases outside gene matches: 6. The CDR3 protein is CASSATAGGEQYF. In DNA form, the CDR3 reads TGTGCCAGCAGTGCCACCGCAGGGGGCGAGCAGTACTTC.

This clone turned up a few times. The CDR3 spells CASSQDELSYNEQFF. CDR3 coding DNA: TGCGCCAGCAGCCAAGATGAGCTGTCCTACAATGAGCAGTTCTTC. The chain links TRBV4-3 to TRBJ2-1, with D uncertain. V shed 0 bases and J shed 1 base, with 7 bases lying between them. The CDR3 spans 15 residues. The V gene's germline CDR1 is LGHNA and CDR2 YSLEER.

This clone came up once. V and J are TRBV28 and TRBJ2-2; D might be TRBD2 (5 bases). The germline gives CDR1 MDHEN, CDR2 SYDVKM. The CDR3 runs to 14 residues. Trimming took 8 bases from V and 4 from J, leaving 14 bases between them. DNA of the CDR3: TGTGCCAGCTCATGGACTTATCCCACCGGGGAGCTGTTTTTT. Amino acid sequence: CASSWTYPTGELFF.

The V and J genes are TRBV5-1 and TRBJ1-5; no clear D gene. The CDR3 sequence is 14 residues long. The V gene's germline CDR1 is SGHRS and CDR2 YFSETQ. Trimming took 0 bases from V and 3 from J, leaving 7 bases between them. CDR3 region: CASSLGGINQPQHF. The CDR3 DNA is TGCGCCAGCAGCTTGGGCGGGATCAATCAGCCCCAGCATTTT. Variable domain in full (rest from reference TRBV5-1 and TRBJ1-5): KAGVTQTPRYLIKTRGQQVTLSCSPISGHRSVSWYQQTPGQGLQFLFEYFSETQRNKGNFPGRFSGRQFSNSRSEMNVSTLELGDSALYLCASSLGGINQPQHFGDGTRLSIL.

The chain is built from TRBV7-9 and TRBJ1-5, with TRBD1 matching over 10 bases. The CDR3 contains 14 residues. Germline assignment: CDR1 SEHNR and CDR2 FQNEAQ (reference sequence). Unmatched junction bases numbered 2, after V lost 5 bases and J lost 4 bases. In nucleotides, the CDR3 is TGTGCCAGCAGCCGGACAGGGGGGAATCAGCCCCAGCATTTT. It codes for CASSRTGGNQPQHF.

V and J are TRBV7-2 and TRBJ2-1, with D perhaps TRBD2 (7 bases). The V end was cut by 4 bases, the J end by 7 bases, with 14 bases between. Germline lookup yields CDR1 SGHTA and CDR2 FQGNSA. This CDR3 contains 14 residues. The CDR3 coding sequence is TGTGCCAGCAGCTGGGGGGGGGCTGAGAATGAGCAGTTCTTC. Amino acids: CASSWGGAENEQFF.

In this sample, this clone turned up a few times. This chain's CDR3 is CAWGTGLSNQPQHF. The CDR3, as DNA: TGTGCCTGGGGGACAGGTCTTAGCAATCAGCCCCAGCATTTT. The V and J genes are TRBV30 and TRBJ1-5; 8 bases agree with TRBD1. Germline CDR1 and CDR2: GTSNPN and SVGIG (reference sequence). The CDR3 runs 14 residues. V was clipped by 5 bases and J by 0 bases; unmatched bases: 3.

This clone was recorded a few times. The J gene is TRBJ2-1, the V gene TRBV5-4; D ambiguous. From germline, CDR1 is SGHNT and CDR2 YYREEE (reference sequence). CDR3 length: 14 amino acids. The V and J ends lost 2 bases and 0 bases respectively, with 6 bases between them. CDR3 region: CASSFAFSYNEQFF. The CDR3 DNA sequence: TGTGCCAGCAGCTTTGCGTTCTCCTACAATGAGCAGTTCTTC.

This clone was observed a few times. V and J are TRBV27 and TRBJ2-5; weak D call: TRBD1 (5 bases). V lost 2 bases to trimming and J lost 3 bases, with 7 bases between them. The CDR3 runs to 13 residues. Germline V lookup: CDR1 MNHEY, CDR2 SMNVEV (reference sequence). DNA for the CDR3: TGTGCCAGCAGTTTAAGCAGGGAAGAGACCCAGTACTTC. Protein sequence: CASSLSREETQYF.

The table lists this clone with a few counts. The V call is TRBV7-2, the J call TRBJ2-5, with D uncertain. The CDR3 runs 12 residues. Trimming removed 5 bases from V and 4 bases from J, with 8 bases in between. Germline V gene lookup returns CDR1 SGHTA and CDR2 FQGNSA. Written as DNA, the CDR3 is TGTGCCAGCAGCCTGAGTCCAGAGACCCAGTACTTC. Protein sequence: CASSLSPETQYF.

This clone turned up a few times. The gene calls are TRBV19 and TRBJ2-1, with a possible D match to TRBD2 (6 bases). In germline, CDR1 is LNHDA, CDR2 SQIVND (reference sequence). The CDR3 runs to 16 residues. V was pared by 0 bases and J by 3 bases, with 12 bases between. CDR3 in DNA: TGTGCCAGTAGTATAGACGTGGAGGGGCACTACAATGAGCAGTTCTTC. This sequence encodes CASSIDVEGHYNEQFF. The whole variable domain, remainder taken from reference TRBV19 and TRBJ2-1, is DGGITQSPKYLFRKEGQNVTLSCEQNLNHDAMYWYRQDPGQGLRLIYYSQIVNDFQKGDIAEGYSVSREKKESFPLTVTSAQKNPTAFYLCASSIDVEGHYNEQFFGPGTRLTVL.

The V and J genes are TRBV28 and TRBJ2-4; tentative D call: TRBD1 (6 bases). The CDR3 has 15 residues. V was cut by 7 bases and J by 0 bases, with 13 bases left in between. Germline lookup yields CDR1 MDHEN and CDR2 SYDVKM. The CDR3 sequence: CASTTTGRAKNIQYF. In DNA, the CDR3 is TGTGCCAGCACCACAACAGGGAGAGCCAAAAACATTCAGTACTTC.

V usage is TRBV29-1 and J usage is TRBJ2-7, with D unresolved. V was shortened by 5 bases and J by 2 bases, with 10 bases between the two germline ends. The CDR3 spans 12 residues. Germline V gene sequence: CDR1 SQVTM, CDR2 ANQGSEA. CDR3 sequence reads: CSVKGSTYEQYF. CDR3 nucleotides: TGCAGCGTTAAAGGCAGTACCTACGAGCAGTACTTC.

This clone was counted between two and nine times. This chain joins TRBV4-3 and TRBJ2-3; 8 positions agree with TRBD2. Germline loops: CDR1 LGHNA, CDR2 YSLEER. Germline trimming cut 0 bases from V and 2 bases from J; bases unmatched to any gene: 7. This CDR3 has 17 amino acids. The CDR3 here is CASSQDGGGGPTDTQYF. The CDR3 DNA is TGCGCCAGCAGCCAAGATGGAGGCGGGGGGCCCACAGATACGCAGTATTTT.

This clone has only a few counts. The chain joins TRBV4-2 to TRBJ2-7, with TRBD1 identical over 7 bases. Germline assignment: CDR1 LGHNA and CDR2 YNFKEQ. This CDR3 spans 15 amino acids. J was trimmed by 2 bases and V by 0 bases; bases with no gene match: 4. CDR3 protein: CASSQDRQGAYEQYF. The CDR3 bases are TGTGCCAGCAGCCAAGATCGACAGGGAGCCTACGAGCAGTACTTC.

This clone has more than one count but fewer than ten. The V gene is TRBV9, the J gene TRBJ1-1; D is unresolved. CDR1 SGDLS and CDR2 YYNGEE come from the germline V gene. V was shortened by 0 bases and J by 9 bases, with 6 bases between the two germline ends. The length of the CDR3 is 11 residues. DNA of the CDR3: TGTGCCAGCAGCGTAGGAGATAAAGCTTTCTTT. This codes for CASSVGDKAFF.